Presented here are 18 T cell receptor beta chains from one specimen sequenced in a study of T cells in Graves' hyperthyroidism and ophthalmopathy. Amplified TCR beta CDR3 regions came from RNA transcripts. The HTBI primer set was used in a first-round RT-PCR of the TCR CDR3. In TCRdb, the multiplex PCR reads were re-called with MiXCR into one record per CDR3 protein. In the table there are 250,000 to 350,000 distinct CDR3 sequences, 16% of which are singletons. Sequenced sample: blood. Receptors originate from a man younger than 45 with Graves' hyperthyroidism.

With regard to this clonotype: Being one base from a much bigger clone, this may be a read error. The rearrangement uses TRBV11-2 and TRBJ2-6; the match to TRBD2 covers 10 bases. The germline CDR1 and CDR2 sequences are SGHAT and FQNNGV. The length of the CDR3 is 17 residues. This chain's CDR3 is CASSPQLAGTGANVRTF. The CDR3 DNA sequence: TGTGCCAGCAGCCCCCAACTAGCGGGGACTGGGGCCAACGTCCGGACTTTC.

In its sample, this clonotype was seen a few times. The rearrangement joins TRBV20-1 to TRBJ2-7, with D perhaps TRBD1 (7 bases). Trimming shortened V by 2 bases and J by 0 bases, and 32 bases separated the two germline ends. The CDR3 covers 21 residues. The V gene's germline CDR1 is DFQATT and CDR2 SNEGSKA (reference sequence). CDR3 residues: CSARPVSPPDRDSLSSYEQYF. CDR3 DNA: TGCAGTGCTAGACCAGTCAGCCCCCCCGACAGGGACTCTTTGAGCTCCTACGAGCAGTACTTC.

Many counts were recorded for this clonotype. The rearrangement joins TRBV11-2 to TRBJ1-1; tentative D call: TRBD1 (5 bases). The V end lost 0 bases, the J end lost 4 bases, and 9 bases lay between the germline ends. CDR3 size: 14 residues. CDR1 is SGHAT, CDR2 FQNNGV, per germline. In DNA, the CDR3 is TGTGCCAGCAGCTTAGAACAGGTGACCACTGAAGCTTTCTTT. This encodes CASSLEQVTTEAFF.

V and J are TRBV12-3 or TRBV12-4 and TRBJ2-1; the D gene is possibly TRBD2 (6 bases). Trimming stripped 0 bases from V and 2 bases from J, with 14 bases between. The CDR3 is 17 residues long. The CDR3 DNA follows: TGTGCCAGCAGTTTAGCGGCTAGCGCCAAGCCCTACAATGAGCAGTTCTTC. Translating it yields CASSLAASAKPYNEQFF.

The V call is TRBV9, the J call TRBJ2-1; TRBD2 is a possible D gene (6 bases). With 1 base removed from V and 7 bases from J, the gap between germline ends came to 15 bases. Germline CDR1 is SGDLS and CDR2 is YYNGEE. The length of the CDR3 is 15 residues. In DNA form, the CDR3 reads TGTGCCAGCAGCGTAAGTCAGGGAGGTGAAAATGAGCAGTTCTTC. Protein sequence: CASSVSQGGENEQFF.

This clonotype has more than one count but fewer than ten. The chain couples TRBV5-1 to TRBJ2-1; tentative D call: TRBD2 (5 bases). The CDR3 runs to 16 residues. V was shortened by 2 bases and J by 9 bases, with 21 bases between the two germline ends. Germline-derived CDR1 and CDR2 are SGHRS and YFSETQ. CDR3 in amino acids: CASSLKYTRRSIEQFF. CDR3 DNA sequence: TGCGCCAGCAGCTTAAAATACACTAGAAGGAGCATTGAGCAGTTCTTC. Filled out from reference TRBV5-1 and TRBJ2-1, the complete variable domain reads KAGVTQTPRYLIKTRGQQVTLSCSPISGHRSVSWYQQTPGQGLQFLFEYFSETQRNKGNFPGRFSGRQFSNSRSEMNVSTLELGDSALYLCASSLKYTRRSIEQFFGPGTRLTVL.

The V gene is TRBV24-1, the J gene TRBJ2-1; no reliable D call. Germline V gene data show CDR1 as KGHDR and CDR2 as SFDVKD. The CDR3 runs to 14 residues. With 1 base removed from V and 4 bases from J, the gap between germline ends came to 7 bases. Here the CDR3 reads CATSDFAGYNEQFF. The CDR3 coding sequence is TGTGCCACCAGTGATTTCGCAGGATACAATGAGCAGTTCTTC.

The chain has TRBV2 and TRBJ1-2, with D maybe TRBD1 (5 bases). The CDR3 has 12 amino acids. CDR1 and CDR2 (germline): SNHLY, FYNNEI. Trimming took 6 bases from V and 4 from J, leaving 9 bases between them. The DNA of the CDR3 is TGTGCCAGCAGGGGGGGACCCTATGGCTACACCTTC. It codes for CASRGGPYGYTF. The whole variable domain, remainder taken from reference TRBV2 and TRBJ1-2, is EPEVTQTPSHQVTQMGQEVILRCVPISNHLYFYWYRQILGQKVEFLVSFYNNEISEKSEIFDDQFSVERPDGSNFTLKIRSTKLEDSAMYFCASRGGPYGYTFGSGTRLTVV.

J is TRBJ2-5 and V is TRBV28; 7 nucleotides line up with TRBD1. The CDR3 runs to 15 residues. V shed 5 bases and J 4 bases; nucleotides not matched to a gene: 10. The V gene's germline CDR1 is MDHEN and CDR2 SYDVKM. This CDR3 is CASSDKQGQGETQYF. Here the CDR3 DNA reads TGTGCCAGCAGTGATAAACAGGGGCAAGGAGAGACCCAGTACTTC.

Concerning this clonotype itself: This clone may be a read error of a much larger clone one base away. No conserved phenylalanine or tryptophan is present at the end of the CDR3, so a read error is the likely explanation. This chain links TRBV18 with TRBJ1-5; 8 positions agree with TRBD1. Germline values: CDR1 KGHSH, CDR2 LQKENI. The CDR3 runs to 14 residues. Unmatched junction bases numbered 4, after V lost 5 bases and J lost 4 bases. CDR3 residues: CASSSGTGNQPQHS. CDR3 coding DNA: TGTGCCAGCTCATCGGGGACAGGAAATCAGCCCCAGCATTCT.

The J gene is TRBJ2-7, the V gene TRBV29-1; TRBD2 agrees at 11 bases. J was trimmed by 4 bases and V by 5 bases; bases with no gene match: 13. The CDR3 has 16 residues. Germline CDR1 SQVTM, CDR2 ANQGSEA. CDR3 amino acids: CSVLGLAGGAVYEQYF. The CDR3 nucleotides read TGCAGCGTTCTAGGGCTAGCGGGAGGAGCGGTATACGAGCAGTACTTC.

The rearrangement joins TRBV6-1 to TRBJ2-5, with D perhaps matching TRBD1 (6 bases). V lost 5 bases, J lost 2 bases, and 12 bases lay in between. The CDR3 loop spans 14 amino acids. CDR1 is MNHNS, CDR2 SASEGT, per germline. This chain's CDR3 is CASSTGQLQETQYF. CDR3 DNA: TGTGCCAGCAGTACCGGACAGCTTCAAGAGACCCAGTACTTC.

The chain recombines TRBV19 with TRBJ1-1; the D gene is possibly TRBD1 (6 bases). CDR1 is LNHDA and CDR2 is SQIVND in the germline V gene (reference sequence). CDR3 size: 11 residues. V lost 7 bases to trimming and J lost 12 bases, with 15 bases between them. CDR3 protein: CASNDRRHTFF. CDR3 sequence (DNA): TGTGCCAGTAACGACAGGCGGCACACTTTCTTT.

The CDR3 sequence: CASSLSGFTEQYF. In DNA, the CDR3 is TGTGCCAGCAGTTTATCTGGCTTTACAGAGCAGTACTTC. V is TRBV27 and J is TRBJ2-7, with D hard to call. In germline, CDR1 is MNHEY, CDR2 SMNVEV (reference sequence). V was clipped by 0 bases and J by 7 bases, with 10 bases between them. The CDR3 runs to 13 residues.

This clonotype has just a few counts. The chain is built from TRBV20-1 and TRBJ1-1; possibly TRBD1 for D (5 bases). This CDR3 has 14 amino acids. Trimming removed 0 bases from V and 11 bases from J, with 19 bases in between. Germline V gene data show CDR1 as DFQATT and CDR2 as SNEGSKA (reference sequence). The CDR3 protein is CSARDLGAREVAFF. In DNA form, the CDR3 reads TGCAGTGCTAGAGATCTCGGGGCCAGGGAAGTGGCTTTCTTT.

Ten or more counts support this clonotype. The chain links TRBV11-3 to TRBJ1-1, with a tentative D call TRBD1 (6 bases). This CDR3 contains 14 residues. Germline V lookup: CDR1 SGHNT, CDR2 YENEEA. Deletions cut 2 bases from V and 8 bases from J, with 15 bases between. The CDR3 sequence: CASSLMVGGREAFF. Written as DNA, the CDR3 is TGTGCCAGCAGCTTAATGGTCGGGGGCAGAGAAGCTTTCTTT.

This clonotype was found a few times. The chain carries TRBV13 and TRBJ1-2; D unresolved. Germline V gives CDR1 PRHDT, CDR2 FYEKMQ (reference sequence). V gave up 0 bases and J gave up 8 bases, with 10 bases separating them. The CDR3 extends over 13 amino acids. Here the CDR3 DNA reads TGTGCCAGCAGCTTAGGTCCTCAGAGGGGCTACACCTTC. Its translation: CASSLGPQRGYTF.

This clonotype was seen many times. The chain carries TRBV18 and TRBJ2-7; 7 positions agree with TRBD1. V lost 3 bases, J lost 8 bases, and 13 bases stayed unmatched. The germline CDR1 and CDR2 sequences are KGHSH and LQKENI. This CDR3 comprises 15 residues. The CDR3 sequence: CASSPSLRQGLKQYF. CDR3 DNA: TGTGCCAGCTCACCCAGTCTCCGACAGGGCCTTAAGCAGTACTTC.